The present TCR beta chain was sequenced within a study of blood T cell repertoires in COVID-19 (dated by TCRdb to 2020 to 2022). In the study overall: Samples covering the acute and convalescent phases of COVID-19 were provided by collaborators in the United States, Italy and Spain. The material from the prospective study consisted of cDNA or gDNA derived from T cells, B-cell-depleted T cells, or PBMCs. The dataset comprised deeply sampled blood TCRbeta repertoires from subjects exposed to, actively infected with, or recovered from COVID-19. A freely available public database, intended as a resource for researchers studying the immune response to SARS-CoV-2, is where the repertoires were released. The samples were drawn from the first 160 participants of the ongoing ImmuneRACE study and from some 1,300 subjects provided by 6 global collaborators. A de-identified subject ID, COVID-19 status, age in years and sex were almost always included in the sample metadata. Where HLA class I and class II types were available, the types were taken from metadata supplied by the sample provider, not from assay-based typing. Overall results and qualifications from the work: The amount of clinical and demographic metadata varied by source and participant and was provided uncurated.

V and J are trimmed by 7 bases and 0 bases, and the gene matches miss 11 bases of the junction. The germline V gene (reference sequence) sets CDR1 to GTSNPN and CDR2 to SVGIG. From the cysteine through the phenylalanine, the CDR3 covers 16 amino acids. The read is trimmed to its CDR3 DNA, 48 bases read in frame from base 1. TCRbeta CDR3 regions were amplified from genomic DNA using the immunoSEQ Assay, a bias-controlled multiplex PCR. As for how the authors treated the data: The number of nucleated cells in each sample was estimated from the amplification of reference gene primers within the assay. To quantify the absolute abundance of each unique TCRbeta CDR3 rearrangement, sequence reads were collapsed and filtered. Productive Simpson clonality was computed per sample as the square root of Simpson's diversity index over productive rearrangements. Held by TCRdb, this immuneACCESS table contains in-frame sequences only and omits some clones. Under half of the omission traces to an unresolved V gene where checked; the cause of the rest is unknown. D and trimming were read from the DNA, whereas the V and J calls and clone size are those reported in that table. The sample table contains 55,000 to 75,000 clones; only one count was recorded for 73% of them. Around 20% of the sample is taken by the ten largest.

Comments on this clone: What antigen it recognizes has not been identified. It has no much larger one-base neighbor in the sample; base qualities were not kept.

Collaborating institutions collected whole blood in K2EDTA tubes following their own protocols. Collaborator samples were shipped for TCRbeta analysis as frozen whole blood, isolated PBMCs, or DNA extracted from either sample type. The clonotype comes from a man aged 55-75 years with acute or convalescent COVID-19. The chain is encoded by TRBV30 joined to TRBJ1-4; 7 bases in the middle match TRBD1. Sequenced: peripheral blood. CDR3 loop: CASTDRVPTTNEKLFF. The DNA is TGTGCCTCTACTGACAGGGTCCCCACAACTAATGAAAAACTGTTTTTT. The CDR3 plus the reference TRBV30 and TRBJ1-4 genes for the other parts give the full variable domain: SQTIHQWPATLVQPVGSPLSLECTVEGTSNPNLYWYRQAAGRGLQLLFYSVGIGQISSEVPQNLSASRPQDRQFILSSKKLLLSDSGFYLCASTDRVPTTNEKLFFGSGTQLSVL.